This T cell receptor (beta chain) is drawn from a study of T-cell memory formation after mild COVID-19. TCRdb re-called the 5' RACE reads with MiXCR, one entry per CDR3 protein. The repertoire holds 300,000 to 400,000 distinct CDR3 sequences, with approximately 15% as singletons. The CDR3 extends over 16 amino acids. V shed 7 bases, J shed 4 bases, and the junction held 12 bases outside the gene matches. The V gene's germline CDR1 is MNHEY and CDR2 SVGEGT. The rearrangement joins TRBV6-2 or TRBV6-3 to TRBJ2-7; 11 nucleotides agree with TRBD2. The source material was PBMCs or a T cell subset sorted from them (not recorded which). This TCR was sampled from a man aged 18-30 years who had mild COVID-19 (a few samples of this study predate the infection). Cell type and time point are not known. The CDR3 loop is CASNDRGTSGAYEQYF. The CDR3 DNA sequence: TGTGCCAGCAACGACCGGGGGACTAGCGGTGCATACGAGCAGTACTTC.